The 23 T cell receptor beta chains presented below share a single source sample, sequenced in a study of blood T cell repertoires in COVID-19. Libraries were prepared by immunoSEQ multiplex PCR; TCRdb keeps only in-frame clonotypes and omits some of them. The data hold about 310,000 clones, with approximately 83% observed a single time. Sequencing was done on a sample of PBMCs or T cells enriched from blood (not recorded which). Receptor source: a man under 40 who had recovered from COVID-19.

V and J are TRBV5-6 and TRBJ1-1; the D is unclear. The germline V gene has CDR1 SGHDT and CDR2 YYEEEE. Trimming took 4 bases from V and 5 from J, leaving 18 bases between them. The CDR3 consists of 15 residues. CDR3 sequence (DNA): TGTGCCAGCAGCGAGGGTTGGGCCGTAGGAACTGAAGCTTTCTTT. This sequence encodes CASSEGWAVGTEAFF.

V usage is TRBV24-1 and J usage is TRBJ2-5; TRBD2 is a possible D gene (5 bases). The CDR3 loop spans 15 amino acids. V was shortened by 4 bases and J by 2 bases, with 13 bases between the two germline ends. CDR1 and CDR2 (germline): KGHDR, SFDVKD. The CDR3, as DNA: TGTGCCACCAGTGACCAACGAGGGAATCAAGAGACCCAGTACTTC. Translated: CATSDQRGNQETQYF.

The rearrangement joins TRBV9 to TRBJ2-3; D is uncertain. The V gene lost 0 bases and the J gene lost 0 bases, with 11 bases spanning the gap. Germline lookup yields CDR1 SGDLS and CDR2 YYNGEE. The CDR3 is made up of 16 amino acids. CDR3 nucleotide sequence: TGTGCCAGCAGCGTAGCCCCTATCCCCAGCACAGATACGCAGTATTTT. Translation gives CASSVAPIPSTDTQYF.

This chain connects TRBV3-1 (or the pseudogene TRBV3-2) to TRBJ1-4, with D possibly matching TRBD1 (6 bases). Deletions cut 7 bases from V and 5 bases from J, with 14 bases between. This CDR3 spans 14 amino acids. Germline V gene data show CDR1 as LGHDT and CDR2 as YNNKEL (reference sequence). CDR3 region: CASTPGAKNEKLFF. As DNA, the CDR3 is TGTGCCAGCACCCCAGGGGCGAAAAATGAAAAACTGTTTTTT.

This chain uses TRBV4-2 with TRBJ1-6, with 9 bases identical to TRBD1. J gave up 1 base and V 3 bases, and 7 bases lay outside the gene matches. The germline V gene has CDR1 LGHNA and CDR2 YNFKEQ. The CDR3 runs to 18 residues. CDR3 residues: CASSHPGTGQSYNSPLHF. Here the CDR3 DNA reads TGTGCCAGCAGCCACCCCGGGACAGGGCAGTCCTATAATTCACCCCTCCACTTT.

A single count supports this clone. The genes are TRBV29-1 and TRBJ1-1; tentative D call: TRBD1 (6 bases). This CDR3 comprises 12 residues. Germline CDR1 reads SQVTM; CDR2 reads ANQGSEA. Deletions cut 7 bases from V and 2 bases from J, with 11 bases between. CDR3 residues: CSGIQGNTEAFF. The CDR3 DNA reads TGCAGCGGGATACAGGGTAACACTGAAGCTTTCTTT. The full variable domain, rest sourced from reference TRBV29-1 and TRBJ1-1, is SAVISQKPSRDICQRGTSLTIQCQVDSQVTMMFWYRQQPGQSLTLIATANQGSEATYESGFVIDKFPISRPNLTFSTLTVSNMSPEDSSIYLCSGIQGNTEAFFGQGTRLTVV.

V usage is TRBV6-5 and J usage is TRBJ1-1; D unclear. Germline-derived CDR1 and CDR2 are MNHEY and SVGAGI. CDR3 length: 16 amino acids. The V end was cut by 0 bases, the J end by 0 bases, with 11 bases between. CDR3 residues: CASSYSPTTVNTEAFF. CDR3 nucleotide sequence: TGTGCCAGCAGTTACTCGCCAACAACCGTGAACACTGAAGCTTTCTTT.

This clone appeared a few times. This rearrangement joins TRBV19 to TRBJ1-1; 8 nucleotides line up with TRBD1. The CDR3 sequence is 14 residues long. V gave up 5 bases and J gave up 4 bases; unmatched junction bases: 6. CDR1 LNHDA and CDR2 SQIVND come from the germline V gene (reference sequence). The CDR3 loop is CASSDRGRGTEAFF. DNA for the CDR3: TGTGCCAGTAGTGACAGGGGTCGGGGCACTGAAGCTTTCTTT.

On this clone: The sample carries other DNA sequences with the same CDR3. The chain links TRBV3-1 (or the pseudogene TRBV3-2) to TRBJ1-5; no clear D. CDR1 LGHDT and CDR2 YNNKEL come from the germline V gene (reference sequence). This CDR3 is built from 14 residues. Between the trimmed V and J ends, which lost 1 base and 0 bases, there was a span of 4 bases. The CDR3 loop reads CASSQAYSNQPQHF. The CDR3 DNA reads TGTGCCAGCAGCCAAGCCTATAGCAATCAGCCCCAGCATTTT.

The chain joins TRBV6-2 or TRBV6-3 to TRBJ2-1, with 8 bases matching TRBD2. Germline trimming cut 6 bases from V and 3 bases from J; bases unmatched to any gene: 10. This CDR3 is built from 16 residues. Looked up from germline, CDR1 is MNHEY and CDR2 is SVGEGT. The CDR3 region is CASSDPVRGDYNEQFF. The CDR3 coding sequence is TGTGCCAGCAGCGACCCGGTGCGGGGGGACTACAATGAGCAGTTCTTC.

The chain links TRBV30 to TRBJ1-4; 7 bases map to TRBD1. J lost 7 bases, V lost 3 bases, and 14 bases had no gene match. Looked up from germline, CDR1 is GTSNPN and CDR2 is SVGIG (reference sequence). The CDR3 has 16 residues. The CDR3 is CAWSETGAGMSEKLFF. Here the CDR3 DNA reads TGTGCCTGGAGCGAAACAGGGGCTGGGATGAGTGAAAAACTGTTTTTT.

V usage is TRBV5-1 and J usage is TRBJ2-7; 10 bases are a match to TRBD1. The germline V gene encodes CDR1 SGHRS and CDR2 YFSETQ. V shed 2 bases, J shed 3 bases, and the junction held 8 bases outside the gene matches. This CDR3 contains 16 residues. CDR3 in DNA: TGCGCCAGCAGCTTAACCGGGACAGGGGTCCTCTACGAGCAGTACTTC. Translated: CASSLTGTGVLYEQYF.

This chain joins TRBV4-2 and TRBJ1-2; a weak D match, TRBD1 (5 bases). Germline CDR1 LGHNA, CDR2 YNFKEQ. CDR3 length: 15 amino acids. Trimming took 0 bases from V and 4 from J, leaving 12 bases between them. The CDR3 sequence: CASSQEAPGPYGYTF. CDR3 nucleotide sequence: TGTGCCAGCAGCCAAGAGGCCCCAGGGCCCTATGGCTACACCTTC.

The chain employs TRBV9 and TRBJ1-2; 9 nucleotides match TRBD1. V lost 4 bases, J lost 0 bases, and 10 bases stayed unmatched. Germline lookup yields CDR1 SGDLS and CDR2 YYNGEE. This CDR3 has 17 residues. CDR3 residues: CASSWTGAEETNYGYTF. The CDR3 nucleotides are TGTGCCAGCAGCTGGACAGGGGCTGAGGAGACTAACTATGGCTACACCTTC.

This clone was counted between two and nine times. The same CDR3 also results from other DNA sequences found in this sample. The CDR3 sequence is CASSLETGVGYTF. The DNA of the CDR3 is TGTGCCAGCAGCTTGGAGACAGGGGTAGGCTACACCTTC. The rearrangement links TRBV7-9 to TRBJ1-2; 8 bases are shared with TRBD1. Germline CDR1 SEHNR, CDR2 FQNEAQ (reference sequence). V dropped 3 bases and J dropped 8; count of bases not matched to a gene: 5. This CDR3 has 13 amino acids.

The table lists this clone with a count of one. The chain has TRBV11-2 and TRBJ2-7; possibly TRBD1 for D (6 bases). The CDR3 spans 15 residues. V was shortened by 0 bases and J by 6 bases, with 15 bases between the two germline ends. The germline V gene encodes CDR1 SGHAT and CDR2 FQNNGV. CDR3: CASSLDWGQTGEQYF. The DNA for the CDR3 is TGTGCCAGCAGCTTAGATTGGGGGCAGACGGGCGAGCAGTACTTC.

J is TRBJ1-1 and V is TRBV30, with D possibly being TRBD1 (6 bases). Trimming took 4 bases from V and 3 from J, leaving 9 bases between them. This CDR3 region has 12 residues. Germline CDR1 reads GTSNPN; CDR2 reads SVGIG (reference sequence). CDR3 nucleotides: TGTGCCTGGACAGCAGGGGACACTGAAGCTTTCTTT. It yields the protein CAWTAGDTEAFF.

The rearrangement links TRBV18 to TRBJ1-6; 8 bases map to TRBD1. CDR1 is KGHSH, CDR2 LQKENI, per germline. This CDR3 comprises 14 residues. With V trimmed by 5 bases and J by 7 bases, 4 bases remained unmatched. The CDR3 nucleotides read TGTGCCAGCTCATCGACAGGGGACAATTCACCCCTCCACTTT. Its protein product is CASSSTGDNSPLHF. Full variable domain (rest looked up from reference TRBV18 and TRBJ1-6): NAGVMQNPRHLVRRRGQEARLRCSPMKGHSHVYWYRQLPEEGLKFMVYLQKENIIDESGMPKERFSAEFPKEGPSILRIQQVVRGDSAAYFCASSSTGDNSPLHFGNGTRLTVT.

J is TRBJ1-6 and V is TRBV6-1; no reliable D call. In germline, CDR1 is MNHNS, CDR2 SASEGT. The V end was cut by 2 bases, the J end by 11 bases, with 7 bases between. The CDR3 is 12 amino acids. Here the CDR3 DNA reads TGTGCCAGCAGTGAAAACAGTCCACCCCTCCACTTT. This sequence encodes CASSENSPPLHF.

The gene calls are TRBV4-2 and TRBJ2-1; 7 nucleotides line up with TRBD2. This CDR3 comprises 15 residues. In germline, CDR1 is LGHNA, CDR2 YNFKEQ. Trimming removed 1 base from V and 8 bases from J; junction bases left unmatched: 8. The DNA for the CDR3 is TGTGCCAGCAGCCAAGGGGGAGCGGGGAGCGATGAGCAGTTCTTC. Encoded protein: CASSQGGAGSDEQFF.

V is TRBV25-1 and J is TRBJ1-5; TRBD1 might be the D (5 bases). Germline values: CDR1 MGHDK, CDR2 SYGVNS. The CDR3 has 14 amino acids. V was pared by 6 bases and J by 1 base, with 10 bases between. The CDR3 region is CASSLRESNQPQHF. DNA of the CDR3: TGTGCCAGCAGCCTCAGGGAAAGCAATCAGCCCCAGCATTTT.

The chain has TRBV11-2 and TRBJ1-1, with D uncertain. Germline CDR1 SGHAT, CDR2 FQNNGV. V lost 1 base and J lost 1, with 7 bases in between. There are 14 residues in the CDR3. CDR3 loop: CASSLGAWNTEAFF. Written as DNA, the CDR3 is TGTGCCAGCAGCTTAGGGGCGTGGAACACTGAAGCTTTCTTT. Full variable domain (remainder filled in from reference TRBV11-2 and TRBJ1-1): EAGVAQSPRYKIIEKRQSVAFWCNPISGHATLYWYQQILGQGPKLLIQFQNNGVVDDSQLPKDRFSAERLKGVDSTLKIQPAKLEDSAVYLCASSLGAWNTEAFFGQGTRLTVV.

This clone was seen only once. V is TRBV5-1 and J is TRBJ1-6; 8 nucleotides agree with TRBD1. This CDR3 contains 15 residues. V lost 0 bases and J lost 7; bases outside the gene matches: 3. Germline V gene data show CDR1 as SGHRS and CDR2 as YFSETQ. The CDR3 loop reads CASSLERQGNSPLHF. CDR3 nucleotides: TGCGCCAGCAGCTTGGAGCGACAGGGGAATTCACCCCTCCACTTT.